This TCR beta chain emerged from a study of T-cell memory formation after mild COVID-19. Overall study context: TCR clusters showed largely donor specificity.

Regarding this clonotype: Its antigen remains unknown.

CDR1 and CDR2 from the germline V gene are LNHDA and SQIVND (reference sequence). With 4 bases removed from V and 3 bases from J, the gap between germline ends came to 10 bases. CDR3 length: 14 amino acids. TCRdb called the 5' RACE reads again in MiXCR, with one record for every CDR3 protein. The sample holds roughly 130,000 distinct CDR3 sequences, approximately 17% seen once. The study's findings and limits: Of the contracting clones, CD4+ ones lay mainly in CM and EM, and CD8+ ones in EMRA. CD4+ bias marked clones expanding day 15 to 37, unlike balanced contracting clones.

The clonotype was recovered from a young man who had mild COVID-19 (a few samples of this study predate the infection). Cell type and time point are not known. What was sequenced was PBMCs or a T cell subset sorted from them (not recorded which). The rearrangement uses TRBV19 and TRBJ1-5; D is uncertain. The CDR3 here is CASSTLGPNQPQHF. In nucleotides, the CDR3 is TGTGCCAGTAGTACCCTCGGGCCCAATCAGCCCCAGCATTTT.